Given below is one T cell receptor beta chain in context. Its antigen is not identified. The germline gives CDR1 SGHDT, CDR2 YYEEEE. V shed 1 base, J shed 1 base, and the junction held 4 bases outside the gene matches. The CDR3 has 15 residues. This entry belongs to a study of cytomegalovirus exposure and HLA in healthy donors. Broader study findings: In an earlier analysis, productive rearrangement rates for most beta V segments clustered near 87% or 30%.

Amplification used 60 Vbeta primers and 13 Jbeta primers. Per the authors' pipeline: The authors later counted tens of millions of unique TCR beta chains, some 9.9 million of them shared. Only in-frame clones appear in the TCRdb table, and some are missing; sequencing was by immunoSEQ multiplex PCR. That table furnishes V, J and clone size, whereas the DNA furnished D and trimming. This sample's table has over 65,000 clones. The sequence was collected from a woman aged 25 to 39 in good health and CMV-seronegative. Sequences were obtained from PBMCs. The rearrangement links TRBV5-6 to TRBJ1-1; 7 nucleotides line up with TRBD1. In nucleotides, the CDR3 is TGTGCCAGCAGCTTGTTGGGACAGTCGAACACTGAAGCTTTCTTT. This translates into CASSLLGQSNTEAFF.